These 5 T cell receptor beta chains were all obtained from the same sample, sequenced in a study of T cells after yellow fever vaccination. TCRdb re-analysed the 5' RACE reads in MiXCR, keeping a single row per CDR3 protein. This sample has tens of thousands of distinct CDR3 sequences; 7.1% occur once, and the top ten carry roughly 35%. Here the sequenced sample was CD8+ T cells sorted from PBMCs, taken 5 days after the first yellow fever vaccination. The receptors were sampled from a man aged 18 to 29 who received the YFV17D yellow fever vaccine.

The rearrangement links TRBV4-1 to TRBJ2-2; no reliable D call. Trimming shortened V by 1 base and J by 1 base, and 10 bases separated the two germline ends. CDR1 is MGHRA, CDR2 YSYEKL, per germline. The CDR3 is 16 amino acids. The CDR3 nucleotides are TGCGCCAGCAGCCAAGTGGAAGATCTGAACACCGGGGAGCTGTTTTTT. This translates into CASSQVEDLNTGELFF.

This clonotype has a count of ten or more. The CDR3 reads CASSDPTGLTEKLFF. The CDR3 bases are TGTGCCAGCAGCGACCCAACAGGGCTGACGGAAAAACTGTTTTTT. The chain recombines TRBV7-2 with TRBJ1-4; tentatively, D is TRBD1 (6 bases). The CDR3 runs to 15 residues. The V gene lost 5 bases and the J gene lost 8 bases, with 18 bases spanning the gap. Germline CDR1 SGHTA, CDR2 FQGNSA.

This clonotype was observed at least ten times. The J gene is TRBJ1-2, the V gene TRBV4-1, with no clear D. The CDR3 consists of 15 residues. Per the germline V gene, CDR1 is MGHRA and CDR2 is YSYEKL. Deletions cut 0 bases from V and 2 bases from J, with 10 bases between. CDR3 bases: TGCGCCAGCAGCCAAGAATCCGGAGGGAACTATGGCTACACCTTC. The encoded protein is CASSQESGGNYGYTF.

This clonotype was found many times. In nucleotides, the CDR3 is TGTGCCAGCAGCTGGACAGTGAACACTGAAGCTTTCTTT. Residues: CASSWTVNTEAFF. The rearrangement links TRBV9 to TRBJ1-1, with TRBD1 as a possible D gene (6 bases). The V end was cut by 4 bases, the J end by 0 bases, with 7 bases between. The CDR3 runs 13 residues. Germline V gene data show CDR1 as SGDLS and CDR2 as YYNGEE.

This clonotype was observed many times. This chain connects TRBV7-8 to TRBJ2-1; 15 bases agree with TRBD2. This CDR3 has 15 residues. Germline assignment: CDR1 SGHVS and CDR2 FQNEAQ. The ends lost 5 bases at V and 4 bases at J; junction bases unmatched: 0. The CDR3: CASSGTSGGYNEQFF. The CDR3 nucleotides are TGTGCCAGCAGCGGGACTAGCGGGGGGTACAATGAGCAGTTCTTC.